This T cell receptor (beta chain) comes out of a study of blood T cells in healthy people across ages (dated by TCRdb to between 2014 and 2017). About the investigation overall: In model experiments, roughly one uniquely barcoded TCR beta cDNA molecule per two T cells was captured by template switching. Using deep sequencing normalized with unique cDNA molecular identifiers, the study measured how TCR beta repertoire diversity changes with age. Donors were grouped into four age groups: young (average approximately 16 years), middle-aged (approximately 41), aged (62) and long-lived (less than 85). To avoid experimental bias, donors of different ages were randomly spread across the sequencing lanes. The study analyzed two additional independent replicas of 1 million unique cDNA reads from the same blood draw for two donors, one aged 18 to 30 and one aged 80 or older.

Details on this clonotype: Its antigen has not been determined. No base quality values were provided; no much bigger clone lies one nucleotide off.

Library preparation employed 5' RACE. The sequencer listed for this sample is Illumina HiSeq 2500. A second PCR of roughly 6 to 12 cycles was performed with a sample-barcoded 5' primer and a J-beta primer mix. Each TCR beta cDNA molecule received a unique molecular identifier from a template-switch 5' adaptor carrying 12 random nucleotides. Each sample yielded at least 2.5 million CDR3-containing paired-end reads. First-strand cDNA was synthesized from all RNA with the Mint cDNA synthesis kit, primed by a TRBC-specific oligonucleotide. After uracil-DNA glycosylase treatment, a first 18-cycle PCR used universal primers M1SS and BC2_uni_R on all cDNA. From the authors' description of their analysis: For normalization, 1 million high-quality reads were randomly selected from each sample, with every read carrying a distinct molecular identifier. Reads with shared molecular identifiers were discarded instead of being binned into consensus sequences. MiTCR, with a Q25 quality threshold and the strictest error-elimination algorithm, was used for CDR3 identification, clonotype clustering and error correction. A nonparametric unseen species model with Euler transformation was used to estimate a lower bound on total TCR beta diversity. The public sequencing data were trimmed at Q25 with fastp and processed into clonotypes with MiXCR by TCRdb, which kept only in-frame beta chains. Rows with a matching CDR3 protein are joined into one entry that keeps the most common DNA and genes. Here the V and J calls rest on TCRdb's processing, not on the authors' analysis. The sample yields hundreds of thousands of distinct CDR3 sequences; 25% to 30% were counted once. Roughly 28% of the sample rests with the top ten.

What the study reported, not specific to this receptor: The percentage of naive T cells measured by flow cytometry correlated strongly with observed TCR beta diversity. Observed TCR beta diversity per million T cells fell roughly linearly with age, and a significant reduction was already apparent by age around 44. Because donor CMV infection status was unknown, age-related changes in expanded clonotypes were potentially confounded. Total diversity estimates from one million sequenced T cells were considered lower bounds and underestimates. Bulk unsorted PBMC profiling prevented conclusive comparison of naive and antigen-experienced compartments. Compared with the aged group, the long-lived group had more naive CD4+ T cells, fewer expanded clones and increased TCR diversity, suggesting age selection.

Donors were 40 or so systemically healthy Caucasian individuals from Russia aged about 6 to 100 years. Around 10 milliliters of peripheral blood were collected from each donor into EDTA-treated Vacutainer tubes. Ficoll-Paque density-gradient centrifugation was used to isolate PBMCs, with at least 7 million obtained per sample. Total RNA was extracted from PBMCs with Trizol reagent, with at least 5 micrograms obtained per sample. For every donor, an aliquot of PBMCs went through flow cytometry to measure the percentages of naive CD45RAhigh/CD27high T cells. From cysteine to phenylalanine, the CDR3 is 16 amino acids long. Only the CDR3 DNA is retained, 48 bases long and in frame from the first base. CDR1 and CDR2, looked up from the germline V gene (reference sequence), are LNHDA and SQIVND. Unmatched junction bases come to 12, with V trimmed by 5 bases and J by 5 bases.

The TCR sequence derives from a woman between 65 and 79 years old in good health. The specimen sequenced was blood. The sequence links TRBV19 to TRBJ2-1; TRBD2 matches 7 bases in the middle. The DNA reads as follows: TGTGCCAGTAGTCCAACCCTACTAGCGCTCCACAATGAGCAGTTCTTC. It codes for CASSPTLLALHNEQFF.